This T cell receptor beta chain was captured by sequencing in a study of blood T cell repertoires in COVID-19. Sequencing used immunoSEQ multiplex PCR; TCRdb keeps in-frame clones, though not all of them. This sample has under 200,000 clones, with around 87% found just once. The sequencing sample was made of peripheral blood. The TCR comes from a man aged 40-49 years with active or convalescent COVID-19.

The CDR3 is CASSPYTPPSEVGNQPQHF. CDR3 bases: TGTGCCAGCAGTCCTTATACCCCTCCGAGTGAGGTTGGCAATCAGCCCCAGCATTTT. This chain joins TRBV28 and TRBJ1-5, with no clear D. V was clipped by 5 bases and J by 2 bases, with 25 bases between them. Germline V gene data show CDR1 as MDHEN and CDR2 as SYDVKM. This CDR3 contains 19 residues.